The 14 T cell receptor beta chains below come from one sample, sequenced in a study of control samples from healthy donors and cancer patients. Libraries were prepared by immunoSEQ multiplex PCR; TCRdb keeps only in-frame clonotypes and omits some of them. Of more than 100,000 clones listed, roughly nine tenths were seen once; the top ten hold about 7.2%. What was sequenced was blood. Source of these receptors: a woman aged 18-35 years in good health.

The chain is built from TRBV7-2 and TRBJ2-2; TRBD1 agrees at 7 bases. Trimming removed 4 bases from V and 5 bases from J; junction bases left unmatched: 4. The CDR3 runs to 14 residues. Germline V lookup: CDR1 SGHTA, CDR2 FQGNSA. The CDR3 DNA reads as TGTGCCAGCAGCTCGGTCAGGGGGACCGGGGAGCTGTTTTTT. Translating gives CASSSVRGTGELFF.

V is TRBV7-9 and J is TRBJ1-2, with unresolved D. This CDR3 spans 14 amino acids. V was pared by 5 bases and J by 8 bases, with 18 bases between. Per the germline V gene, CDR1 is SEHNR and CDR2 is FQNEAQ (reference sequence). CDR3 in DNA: TGTGCCAGCAGCCCCGGGGAGGGAGTGGACGGCTACACCTTC. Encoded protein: CASSPGEGVDGYTF.

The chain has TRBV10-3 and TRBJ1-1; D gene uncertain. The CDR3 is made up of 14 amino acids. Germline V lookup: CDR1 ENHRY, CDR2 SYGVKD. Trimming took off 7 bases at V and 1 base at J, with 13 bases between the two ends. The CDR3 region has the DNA TGTGCCATCAAGGACGTTTCCTCGAACACTGAAGCTTTCTTT. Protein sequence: CAIKDVSSNTEAFF.

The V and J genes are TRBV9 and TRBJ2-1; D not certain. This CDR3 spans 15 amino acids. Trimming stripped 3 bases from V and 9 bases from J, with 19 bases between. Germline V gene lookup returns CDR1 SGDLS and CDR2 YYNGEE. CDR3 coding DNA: TGTGCCAGCAGCGCCCTTGGGTCGGATTATGGTGAGCAGTTCTTC. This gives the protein CASSALGSDYGEQFF.

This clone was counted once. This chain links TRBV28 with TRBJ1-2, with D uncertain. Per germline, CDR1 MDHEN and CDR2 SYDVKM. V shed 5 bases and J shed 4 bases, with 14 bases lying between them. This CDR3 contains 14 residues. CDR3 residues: CASSQRTRAYGYTF. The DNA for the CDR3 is TGTGCCAGCAGTCAAAGGACTCGGGCCTATGGCTACACCTTC.

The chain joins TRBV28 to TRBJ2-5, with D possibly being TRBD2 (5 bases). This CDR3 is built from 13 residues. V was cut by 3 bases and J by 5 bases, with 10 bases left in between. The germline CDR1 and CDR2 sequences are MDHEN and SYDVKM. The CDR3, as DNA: TGTGCCAGCAGTTTCGGGGAGTGGGAGACCCAGTACTTC. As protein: CASSFGEWETQYF.

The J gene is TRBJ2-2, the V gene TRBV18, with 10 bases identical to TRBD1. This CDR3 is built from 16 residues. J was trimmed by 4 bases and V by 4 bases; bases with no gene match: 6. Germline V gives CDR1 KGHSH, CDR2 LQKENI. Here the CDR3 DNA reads TGTGCCAGCTCACGGGACAGGGGTCGTGCCACCGGGGAGCTGTTTTTT. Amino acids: CASSRDRGRATGELFF.

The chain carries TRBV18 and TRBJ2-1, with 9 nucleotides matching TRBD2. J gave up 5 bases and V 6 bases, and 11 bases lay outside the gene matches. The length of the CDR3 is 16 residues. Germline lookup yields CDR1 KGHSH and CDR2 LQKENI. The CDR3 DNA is TGTGCCAGCTCCCTTTTTAGCGGGAGAGTCGACAATGAGCAGTTCTTC. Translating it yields CASSLFSGRVDNEQFF.

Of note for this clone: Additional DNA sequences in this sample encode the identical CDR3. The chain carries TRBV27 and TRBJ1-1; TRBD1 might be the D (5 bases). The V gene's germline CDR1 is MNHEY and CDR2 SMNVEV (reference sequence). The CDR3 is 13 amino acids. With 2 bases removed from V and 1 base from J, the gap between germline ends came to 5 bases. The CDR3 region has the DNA TGTGCCAGCAGTTTAGGGGGGAACACTGAAGCTTTCTTT. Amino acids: CASSLGGNTEAFF.

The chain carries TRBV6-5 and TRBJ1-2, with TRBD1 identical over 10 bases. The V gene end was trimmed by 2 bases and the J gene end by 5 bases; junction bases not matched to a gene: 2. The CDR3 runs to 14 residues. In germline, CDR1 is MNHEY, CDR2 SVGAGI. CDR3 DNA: TGTGCCAGCAGTTACCGGGACAGGGGATATGGCTACACCTTC. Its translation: CASSYRDRGYGYTF.

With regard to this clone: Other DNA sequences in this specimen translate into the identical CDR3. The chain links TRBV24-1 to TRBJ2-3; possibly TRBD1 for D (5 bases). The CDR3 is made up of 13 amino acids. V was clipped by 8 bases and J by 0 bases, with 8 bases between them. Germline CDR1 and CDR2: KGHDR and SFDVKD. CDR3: CATKGSSTDTQYF. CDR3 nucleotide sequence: TGTGCCACCAAGGGGTCTAGCACAGATACGCAGTATTTT.

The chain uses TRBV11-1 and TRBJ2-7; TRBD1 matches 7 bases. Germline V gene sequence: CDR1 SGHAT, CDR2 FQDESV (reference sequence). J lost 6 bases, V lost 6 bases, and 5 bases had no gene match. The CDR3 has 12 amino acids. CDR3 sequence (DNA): TGTGCCAGCAGTTCAACAGGGGTCGAGCAGTACTTC. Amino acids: CASSSTGVEQYF.

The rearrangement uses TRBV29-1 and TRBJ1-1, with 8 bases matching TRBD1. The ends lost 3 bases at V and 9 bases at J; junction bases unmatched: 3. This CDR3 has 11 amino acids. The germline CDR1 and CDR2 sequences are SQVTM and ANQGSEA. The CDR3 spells CSVEGTGKAFF. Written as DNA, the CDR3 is TGCAGCGTTGAGGGGACAGGTAAAGCTTTCTTT.

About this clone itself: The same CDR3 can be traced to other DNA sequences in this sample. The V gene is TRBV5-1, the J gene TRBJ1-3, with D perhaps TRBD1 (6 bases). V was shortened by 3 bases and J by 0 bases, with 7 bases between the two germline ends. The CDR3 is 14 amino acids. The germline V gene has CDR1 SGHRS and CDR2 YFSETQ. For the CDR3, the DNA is TGCGCCAGCAGCTCAGGGGCCTCTGGAAACACCATATATTTT. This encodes CASSSGASGNTIYF.